This TCR beta chain was documented in a study of shared clonotypes between healthy human individuals. Study at large: CD4 naive and CD4 memory each took three plates per donor, while CD8 naive took two and CD8 memory one. Whole-study results and caveats: Around 5% was the fraction of naive CD4 clonotypes found shared across four donors.

Points on this clone: No antigen is known for it. A read error may explain this, as a much larger clone is one base away.

Genomic DNA of every subset was divided equally among multiple immunoSEQ plates. The repertoire was sequenced with immunoSEQ multiplex PCR; TCRdb's copy has only in-frame clones and lacks some. The sample yields under 1,100,000 clones, roughly 80% seen once. Looked up from germline, CDR1 is SNHLY and CDR2 is FYNNEI. This CDR3 has 16 amino acids. This sequence originates from a man aged 18 to 29 in good health. This chain joins TRBV2 and TRBJ2-2, with 11 bases matching TRBD2. Material: memory CD4+ T cells sorted from blood. Subset defined: CD45RA-negative fraction. The CDR3 DNA reads TGTGCCAGCAGTGGCGGGACTAGCGGAAACACCGAGGAGCTGTTTTTT. Amino acids: CASSGGTSGNTEELFF.